This paragraph reports one TCR beta chain. Antigen: not known. The CDR3 is made up of 15 amino acids. The V gene's germline CDR1 is SGHAT and CDR2 FQNNGV. V shed 5 bases and J shed 3 bases, with 16 bases lying between them. This sample was included in a study of T cell repertoires in cytomegalovirus infection. Study-level background: HLA-B-restricted CMV epitopes that are well studied, plus recently identified HLA-C-restricted ones, were used by the study.

TCRdb reprocessed the reads via MiXCR and lists one record per CDR3 protein. Among 230,000 or so distinct CDR3 sequences, around 40% were seen once, and the ten largest hold around 60%. General study findings and limits: There were HLA-C-restricted CMV-specific TCR beta clonotypes dominating the ex vivo response.

This receptor was identified in a human donor in good health (CMV status not recorded). Some clones in this sample may be carry-over from other donors' samples. The chain employs TRBV11-2 and TRBJ1-2; D is possibly TRBD1 (6 bases). The material was CD8+ T cells from cultured PBMCs, obtained from culture after CMV antigen stimulation. In DNA, the CDR3 is TGTGCCAGCAGCCTTAGACAGGCCCATCACTATGGCTACACCTTC. Its translation is CASSLRQAHHYGYTF.